This T cell receptor (beta chain) was found in a study of blood T cell repertoires in COVID-19. Profiled with immunoSEQ multiplex PCR; TCRdb holds only in-frame clones, not every one. The repertoire holds roughly 48,000 clones, approximately 89% seen once, with roughly a quarter in the top ten. The CDR3 sequence is 12 residues long. Trimming stripped 8 bases from V and 2 bases from J, with 9 bases between. CDR1 is LGHDT and CDR2 is YNNKEL in the germline V gene (reference sequence). The V gene is TRBV3-1 (or the pseudogene TRBV3-2), the J gene TRBJ2-5; D possibly corresponds to TRBD1 (6 bases). Source material: peripheral blood. The source of this sequence is a woman aged 80 or over with acute or convalescent COVID-19. CDR3 sequence reads: CASGGVQETQYF. CDR3 bases: TGTGCCAGCGGGGGCGTACAAGAGACCCAGTACTTC.